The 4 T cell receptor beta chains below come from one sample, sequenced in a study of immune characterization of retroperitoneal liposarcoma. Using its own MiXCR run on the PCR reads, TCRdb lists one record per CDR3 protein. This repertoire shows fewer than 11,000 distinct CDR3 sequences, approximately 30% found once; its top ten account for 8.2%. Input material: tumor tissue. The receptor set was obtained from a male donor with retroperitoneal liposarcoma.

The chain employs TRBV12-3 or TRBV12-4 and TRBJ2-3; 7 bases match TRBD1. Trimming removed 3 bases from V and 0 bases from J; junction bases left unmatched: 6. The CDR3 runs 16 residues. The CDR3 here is CASSFPPTGSTDTQYF. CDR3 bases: TGTGCCAGCAGTTTCCCCCCGACAGGGAGCACAGATACGCAGTATTTT.

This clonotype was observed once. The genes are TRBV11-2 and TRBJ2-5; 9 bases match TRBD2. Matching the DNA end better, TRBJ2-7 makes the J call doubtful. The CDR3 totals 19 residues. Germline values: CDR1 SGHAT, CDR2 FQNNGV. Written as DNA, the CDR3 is TGTGCCAGCAGCTTAGATCGAGGCGGCGGGGGGGGGGAGCGGGCCGAGCAGTACTTC. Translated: CASSLDRGGGGGERAEQYF.

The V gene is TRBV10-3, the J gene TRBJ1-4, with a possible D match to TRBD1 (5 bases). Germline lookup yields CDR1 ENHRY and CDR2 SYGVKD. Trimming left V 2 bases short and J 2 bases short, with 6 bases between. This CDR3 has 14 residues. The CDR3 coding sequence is TGTGCCATCAGTGAGAGGGGCACTAATGAAAAACTGTTTTTT. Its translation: CAISERGTNEKLFF.

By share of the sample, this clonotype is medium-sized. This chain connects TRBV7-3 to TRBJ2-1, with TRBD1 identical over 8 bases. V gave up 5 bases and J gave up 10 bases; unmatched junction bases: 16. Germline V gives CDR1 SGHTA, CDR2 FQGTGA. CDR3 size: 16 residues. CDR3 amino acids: CASSPNRHGQGREQFF. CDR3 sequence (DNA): TGTGCCAGCAGCCCTAACCGGCATGGACAGGGTCGCGAGCAGTTCTTC. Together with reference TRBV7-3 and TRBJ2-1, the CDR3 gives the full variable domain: GAGVSQTPSNKVTEKGKYVELRCDPISGHTALYWYRQSLGQGPEFLIYFQGTGAADDSGLPNDRFFAVRPEGSVSTLKIQRTERGDSAVYLCASSPNRHGQGREQFFGPGTRLTVL.